The 3 T cell receptor beta chains reported below all come from one sample, sequenced in a study of cytomegalovirus exposure and HLA in healthy donors. PCR used 60 Vbeta primers and 13 Jbeta primers. This table comes from immunoSEQ multiplex PCR, and its TCRdb copy is limited to in-frame clones, with some not included. The table has about 190,000 clones, approximately 80% seen once. The sequenced material came from PBMCs. These receptors all come from a boy aged 2 to 9 in good health and CMV-seronegative.

In this sample, this clone turned up a few times. V usage is TRBV6-5 and J usage is TRBJ1-1; no clear D. Trimming removed 6 bases at V and 3 bases at J, with 11 bases between. This CDR3 spans 13 amino acids. CDR1 and CDR2 (germline): MNHEY, SVGAGI. The CDR3 DNA reads TGTGCCAGCAGAGTAGCTGGCGACACTGAAGCTTTCTTT. This gives the protein CASRVAGDTEAFF.

This chain connects TRBV27 to TRBJ2-3, with 8 positions matching TRBD2. Germline V gene sequence: CDR1 MNHEY, CDR2 SMNVEV (reference sequence). J gave up 2 bases and V 5 bases, and 9 bases lay outside the gene matches. The CDR3 consists of 16 residues. DNA for the CDR3: TGTGCCAGCAGTCCCCGCCGGGGGGGGCTCACAGATACGCAGTATTTT. It specifies CASSPRRGGLTDTQYF.

The J gene is TRBJ1-4, the V gene TRBV7-2, with 10 bases identical to TRBD1. This CDR3 comprises 19 residues. Per the germline V gene, CDR1 is SGHTA and CDR2 is FQGNSA. Losses at the gene ends were 2 bases for V and 11 bases for J; bases not matched to a gene: 20. In nucleotides, the CDR3 is TGTGCCAGCAGCTTAAACCCCACCGGACCGGGACAGGGGTTGGGGAAACTGTTTTTT. Translating gives CASSLNPTGPGQGLGKLFF.